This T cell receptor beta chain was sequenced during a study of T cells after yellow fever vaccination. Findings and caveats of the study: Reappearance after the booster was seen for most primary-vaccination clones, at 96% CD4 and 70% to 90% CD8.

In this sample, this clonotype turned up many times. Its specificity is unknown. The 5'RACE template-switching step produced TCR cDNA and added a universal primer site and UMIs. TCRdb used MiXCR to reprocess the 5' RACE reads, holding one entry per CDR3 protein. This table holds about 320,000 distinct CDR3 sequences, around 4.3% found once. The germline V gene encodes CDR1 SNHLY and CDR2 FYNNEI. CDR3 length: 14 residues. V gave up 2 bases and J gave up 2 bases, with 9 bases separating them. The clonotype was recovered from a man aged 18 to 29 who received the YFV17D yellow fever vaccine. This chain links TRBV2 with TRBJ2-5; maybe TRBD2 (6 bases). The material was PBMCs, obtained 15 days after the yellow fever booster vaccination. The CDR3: CASSEWTTQETQYF. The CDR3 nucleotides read TGTGCCAGCAGTGAATGGACTACTCAAGAGACCCAGTACTTC.